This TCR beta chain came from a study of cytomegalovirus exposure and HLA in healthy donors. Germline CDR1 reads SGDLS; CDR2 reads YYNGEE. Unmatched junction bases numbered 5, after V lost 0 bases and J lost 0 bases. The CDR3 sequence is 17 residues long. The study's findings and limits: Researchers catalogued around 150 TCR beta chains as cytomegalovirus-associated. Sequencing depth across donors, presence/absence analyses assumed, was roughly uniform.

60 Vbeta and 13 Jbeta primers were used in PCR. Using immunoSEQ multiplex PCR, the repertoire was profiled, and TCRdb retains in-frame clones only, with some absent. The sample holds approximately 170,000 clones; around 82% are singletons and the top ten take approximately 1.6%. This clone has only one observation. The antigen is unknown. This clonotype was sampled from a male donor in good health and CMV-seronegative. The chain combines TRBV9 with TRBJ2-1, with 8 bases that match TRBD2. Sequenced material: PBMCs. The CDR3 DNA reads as TGTGCCAGCAGCGTAGCTACTAGCGGAAGCTCCTACAATGAGCAGTTCTTC. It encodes CASSVATSGSSYNEQFF.